This T cell receptor beta chain stems from a study of cytomegalovirus exposure and HLA in healthy donors. Whole-study results and caveats: In a later analysis, first-cohort TCR clusters were found to tend to co-occur in the approximately 120 validation repertoires.

V shed 4 bases and J 2 bases; nucleotides not matched to a gene: 4. The CDR3 is 14 amino acids. Germline CDR1 is SGHRS and CDR2 is YFSETQ. Only in-frame clones appear in the TCRdb table, and some are missing; sequencing was by immunoSEQ multiplex PCR. This sample carries some 150,000 clones, 87% of them seen once, and the ten largest clones take under 5%. Concerning this clone: Its antigen is still unknown.

The source of this sequence is a man between 18 and 29 years old in good health and CMV-seropositive. The chain joins TRBV5-1 to TRBJ2-7; the match to TRBD1 covers 9 bases. The specimen sequenced was PBMCs. The CDR3 DNA sequence: TGCGCCAGCAGCCCCGGGACAGGGACCTACGAGCAGTACTTC. Translation: CASSPGTGTYEQYF.